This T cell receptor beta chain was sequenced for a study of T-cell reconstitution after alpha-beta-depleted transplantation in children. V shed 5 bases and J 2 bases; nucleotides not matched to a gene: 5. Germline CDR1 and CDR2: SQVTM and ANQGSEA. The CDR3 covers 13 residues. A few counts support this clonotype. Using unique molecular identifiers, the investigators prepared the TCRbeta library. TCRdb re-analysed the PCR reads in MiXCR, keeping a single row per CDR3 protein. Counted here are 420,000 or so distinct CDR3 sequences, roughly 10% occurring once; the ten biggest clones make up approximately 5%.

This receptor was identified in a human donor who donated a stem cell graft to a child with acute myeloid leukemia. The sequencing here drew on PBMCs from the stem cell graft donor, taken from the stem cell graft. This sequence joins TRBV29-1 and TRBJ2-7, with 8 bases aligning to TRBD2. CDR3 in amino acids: CSVPAGDPYEQYF. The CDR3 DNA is TGCAGCGTTCCAGCGGGGGACCCCTACGAGCAGTACTTC.